The 21 T cell receptor beta chains in this list originate from one sample, sequenced in a study of STAT5B mutations in CD4+ large granular lymphocyte leukemia. The assay was immunoSEQ multiplex PCR, and TCRdb's table has in-frame clones only and misses some. The sample records over 45,000 clones, less than 85% being singletons. Source material: CD4+ T cells from blood buffy coats. Receptors originate from a human donor in good health.

This clone was detected a few times. The sample has other DNA sequences that encode this CDR3 too. The rearrangement joins TRBV9 to TRBJ2-2, with 13 bases lining up with TRBD2. V was clipped by 3 bases and J by 5 bases; unmatched bases: 4. The CDR3 covers 16 residues. From germline, CDR1 is SGDLS and CDR2 YYNGEE. The CDR3 reads CASSGTSGGATGELFF. The CDR3 nucleotides are TGTGCCAGCAGCGGTACTAGCGGGGGGGCAACCGGGGAGCTGTTTTTT.

This clone was seen a single time. The chain combines TRBV7-2 with TRBJ1-2; D unresolved. The CDR3 is 14 residues long. Germline V gene data show CDR1 as SGHTA and CDR2 as FQGNSA. With 0 bases removed from V and 8 bases from J, the gap between germline ends came to 13 bases. The DNA for the CDR3 is TGTGCCAGCAGCTTAGCGGACGGGGTTTGGGGCTACACCTTC. Its protein product is CASSLADGVWGYTF.

The chain combines TRBV30 with TRBJ2-3; D possibly corresponds to TRBD1 (6 bases). The V end lost 1 base, the J end lost 2 bases, and 13 bases lay between the germline ends. This CDR3 has 15 amino acids. Germline CDR1 GTSNPN, CDR2 SVGIG (reference sequence). The DNA for the CDR3 is TGTGCCTGGAGTGCAGGGGCCCAATTCACAGATACGCAGTATTTT. Translating it yields CAWSAGAQFTDTQYF.

The chain combines TRBV10-3 with TRBJ2-2, with 7 bases that match TRBD1. CDR1 and CDR2 (germline): ENHRY, SYGVKD. The junction had 4 bases not matched to a gene; V was cut back by 6 bases and J by 0 bases. CDR3 size: 15 residues. CDR3 region: CAISGQVTNTGELFF. CDR3 DNA sequence: TGTGCCATCAGCGGACAGGTTACGAACACCGGGGAGCTGTTTTTT.

The J gene is TRBJ1-1, the V gene TRBV5-1; D uncertain. The CDR3 totals 12 residues. Looked up from germline, CDR1 is SGHRS and CDR2 is YFSETQ. V was cut by 7 bases and J by 5 bases, with 12 bases left in between. The CDR3 nucleotides read TGCGCCAGCCTCGGGGAGTCAACTGAAGCTTTCTTT. Amino acid sequence: CASLGESTEAFF.

This chain links TRBV28 with TRBJ1-2, with D possibly matching TRBD1 (5 bases). Trimming pared 4 bases from V and 4 bases from J, leaving 19 bases between. The CDR3 length is 16 residues. Looked up from germline, CDR1 is MDHEN and CDR2 is SYDVKM. This chain's CDR3 is CASSSPGTQHIYGYTF. In DNA, the CDR3 is TGTGCCAGCAGTTCCCCCGGGACGCAGCATATCTATGGCTACACCTTC.

This clone was observed once. The V call is TRBV19, the J call TRBJ1-3, with 7 positions matching TRBD1. V was pared by 5 bases and J by 0 bases, with 10 bases of the junction left unmatched. Germline CDR1 and CDR2: LNHDA and SQIVND (reference sequence). The CDR3 is 17 amino acids. The CDR3 here is CASSVPRRGPSGNTIYF. CDR3 nucleotides: TGTGCCAGTAGTGTCCCTCGGAGGGGGCCCTCTGGAAACACCATATATTTT. The full variable domain, with the rest looked up from reference TRBV19 and TRBJ1-3, is DGGITQSPKYLFRKEGQNVTLSCEQNLNHDAMYWYRQDPGQGLRLIYYSQIVNDFQKGDIAEGYSVSREKKESFPLTVTSAQKNPTAFYLCASSVPRRGPSGNTIYFGEGSWLTVV.

V gene TRBV5-1 combines with J gene TRBJ2-2; 7 nucleotides agree with TRBD1. Germline lookup yields CDR1 SGHRS and CDR2 YFSETQ. Losses at the gene ends were 6 bases for V and 2 bases for J; bases not matched to a gene: 10. The CDR3 has 16 residues. CDR3 DNA sequence: TGCGCCAGCACACAGGGGAGCCTGGTAAACACCGGGGAGCTGTTTTTT. It encodes CASTQGSLVNTGELFF.

Remarks on this clone: This CDR3 is also generated by other DNA sequences in the sample. The chain carries TRBV5-1 and TRBJ2-5; D unclear. The CDR3 totals 14 residues. Germline-derived CDR1 and CDR2 are SGHRS and YFSETQ. V lost 0 bases, J lost 1 base, and 7 bases lay in between. As DNA, the CDR3 is TGCGCCAGCAGCTTGGGTGGTACCCAAGAGACCCAGTACTTC. It yields the protein CASSLGGTQETQYF.

The rearrangement links TRBV7-2 to TRBJ2-5, with 11 nucleotides matching TRBD2. The V gene end was trimmed by 0 bases and the J gene end by 5 bases; junction bases not matched to a gene: 8. The CDR3 loop spans 17 amino acids. From germline, CDR1 is SGHTA and CDR2 FQGNSA. CDR3 DNA sequence: TGTGCCAGCAGCTTAGCGATAGCGGGGGGGTCCCAGGAGACCCAGTACTTC. Its translation is CASSLAIAGGSQETQYF. The full variable domain, with the rest looked up from reference TRBV7-2 and TRBJ2-5, is GAGVSQSPSNKVTEKGKDVELRCDPISGHTALYWYRQSLGQGLEFLIYFQGNSAPDKSGLPSDRFSAERTGGSVSTLTIQRTQQEDSAVYLCASSLAIAGGSQETQYFGPGTRLLVL.

The J gene is TRBJ1-2, the V gene TRBV30; D call uncertain. This CDR3 comprises 11 residues. V lost 5 bases and J lost 8, with 12 bases in between. Germline V gene lookup returns CDR1 GTSNPN and CDR2 SVGIG (reference sequence). CDR3 loop: CAWARHGGYTF. The CDR3 coding sequence is TGTGCCTGGGCCAGACATGGCGGCTACACCTTC.

This clone showed up just once. The DNA for the CDR3 is TGTGCCAGCAGTGATTGGGGGAACACCGGGGAGCTGTTTTTT. This gives the protein CASSDWGNTGELFF. V and J are TRBV2 and TRBJ2-2; D is uncertain. Trimming shortened V by 3 bases and J by 1 base, and 6 bases separated the two germline ends. The germline gives CDR1 SNHLY, CDR2 FYNNEI. CDR3 length: 14 amino acids. The full variable domain, with the rest looked up from reference TRBV2 and TRBJ2-2, is EPEVTQTPSHQVTQMGQEVILRCVPISNHLYFYWYRQILGQKVEFLVSFYNNEISEKSEIFDDQFSVERPDGSNFTLKIRSTKLEDSAMYFCASSDWGNTGELFFGEGSRLTVL.

The V call is TRBV9, the J call TRBJ2-5, with D possibly matching TRBD1 (5 bases). Germline CDR1 and CDR2: SGDLS and YYNGEE. The germline V and J ends were trimmed by 1 base and 0 bases, with 7 bases remaining between them. The CDR3 loop spans 14 amino acids. The CDR3 spells CASSVRQYQETQYF. CDR3 nucleotide sequence: TGTGCCAGCAGCGTACGACAGTACCAAGAGACCCAGTACTTC.

This clone was observed a few times. V usage is TRBV18 and J usage is TRBJ2-5, with 7 bases lining up with TRBD2. The trim removed 4 bases at V and 5 bases at J, leaving 7 bases unmatched. The CDR3 loop spans 14 amino acids. CDR1 is KGHSH, CDR2 LQKENI, per germline. The CDR3 region is CASSRGRGLETQYF. CDR3 sequence (DNA): TGTGCCAGCTCACGAGGGAGGGGTTTGGAGACCCAGTACTTC.

The chain has TRBV7-2 and TRBJ1-2; TRBD1 agrees at 10 bases. Germline V gene sequence: CDR1 SGHTA, CDR2 FQGNSA. V lost 6 bases, J lost 3 bases, and 4 bases stayed unmatched. CDR3 length: 14 amino acids. The CDR3 DNA reads as TGTGCCAGCAGGACGACAGGGGGCGACTATGGCTACACCTTC. Residues: CASRTTGGDYGYTF.

The chain joins TRBV2 to TRBJ1-5; D gene unclear. This CDR3 contains 14 residues. Germline-derived CDR1 and CDR2 are SNHLY and FYNNEI. Trimming took 2 bases from V and 7 from J, leaving 12 bases between them. The CDR3 protein is CASSESGNGQPQHF. In DNA, the CDR3 is TGTGCCAGCAGTGAAAGTGGTAACGGACAGCCCCAGCATTTT.

In DNA form, the CDR3 reads TGCGCCAGCAGCTCAGATAGCTCTGGAAACACCATATATTTT. It yields the protein CASSSDSSGNTIYF. The V call is TRBV5-1, the J call TRBJ1-3, with D unclear. The CDR3 contains 14 residues. The V gene's germline CDR1 is SGHRS and CDR2 YFSETQ. The V end lost 3 bases, the J end lost 0 bases, and 7 bases lay between the germline ends.

V usage is TRBV6-5 and J usage is TRBJ1-1; D remains ambiguous. V was clipped by 5 bases and J by 1 base, with 8 bases between them. Germline V lookup: CDR1 MNHEY, CDR2 SVGAGI. The CDR3 is made up of 13 amino acids. The CDR3 region is CASSHPQNTEAFF. The CDR3 DNA is TGTGCCAGCAGTCACCCACAGAACACTGAAGCTTTCTTT.

The chain links TRBV7-2 to TRBJ2-5, with TRBD2 matching 9 bases. With V trimmed by 3 bases and J by 2 bases, 4 bases remained unmatched. This CDR3 spans 15 amino acids. CDR1 is SGHTA and CDR2 is FQGNSA in the germline V gene. The CDR3 DNA sequence: TGTGCCAGCAGCTTTCAAGCGGGGGGTCAAGAGACCCAGTACTTC. It specifies CASSFQAGGQETQYF.

This clone was seen a handful of times. V and J are TRBV5-1 and TRBJ2-5; TRBD2 is a possible D gene (5 bases). The V gene lost 0 bases and the J gene lost 5 bases, with 14 bases spanning the gap. Germline V CDR1 and CDR2: SGHRS, YFSETQ. This CDR3 comprises 15 residues. CDR3 nucleotide sequence: TGCGCCAGCAGCTTGGCGGGGAATCTGGGGGAGACCCAGTACTTC. Its translation: CASSLAGNLGETQYF.

This sequence joins TRBV7-3 and TRBJ2-1; 11 bases line up with TRBD2. Unmatched junction bases numbered 6, after V lost 6 bases and J lost 5 bases. Looked up from germline, CDR1 is SGHTA and CDR2 is FQGTGA. The CDR3 covers 15 residues. The CDR3 sequence: CASRVAGGPNNEQFF. In DNA, the CDR3 is TGTGCCAGCAGGGTAGCGGGGGGGCCGAACAATGAGCAGTTCTTC.